This TCR beta chain was captured by sequencing in a study of neurological immune-mediated disorders. Study-level results: TCR clonal expansion peaked in HTLV-1-associated myelopathy patients and was lowest in multiple sclerosis patients.

With 10-nucleotide random UMIs included, cDNA was synthesized by 5'RACE. One entry per CDR3 protein results from TCRdb running MiXCR on the 5' RACE reads. The profile covers some 29,000 distinct CDR3 sequences, with roughly 6.7% appearing a single time and about 8.3% taken by the ten largest. The CDR3 length is 17 residues. Trimming left V 5 bases short and J 0 bases short, with 19 bases between. Germline V gives CDR1 MNHEY, CDR2 SVGEGT. Ten or more counts support this clonotype. Its antigen remains unidentified. What was sequenced was PBMCs. The chain joins TRBV6-2 or TRBV6-3 to TRBJ2-5; D is undetermined. The sequence was collected from a woman in her forties or fifties in good health. CDR3 amino acids: CASSPSRLPRHQETQYF. The CDR3 bases are TGTGCCAGCAGTCCATCCCGGCTACCGCGGCACCAAGAGACCCAGTACTTC.